The 24 T cell receptor beta chains below come from one sample, sequenced in a study of PD-L1 blockade in urothelial cancer. Sequencing was performed with immunoSEQ multiplex PCR; in TCRdb, only in-frame clones are kept and a portion is missing. The sample holds more than 90,000 clones, approximately 87% seen once. Specified time point: peripheral blood 6 weeks after treatment start. The sequenced sample was PBMCs, obtained around atezolizumab (anti-PD-L1) treatment. The receptor set was obtained from a man in his sixties or seventies with urothelial cancer.

V and J are TRBV5-5 and TRBJ1-1; TRBD1 is a possible D gene (6 bases). The CDR3 runs to 16 residues. Trimming cost V 4 bases and J 1 base, with 17 bases left between them. From germline, CDR1 is SGHKS and CDR2 YYEKEE (reference sequence). The CDR3, as DNA: TGTGCCAGCAGCCCGGGCGGGGGCCCGTCGAACACTGAAGCTTTCTTT. Translated, it gives CASSPGGGPSNTEAFF.

V is TRBV7-2 and J is TRBJ2-5; 10 positions match TRBD1. V lost 4 bases, J lost 7 bases, and 9 bases stayed unmatched. Germline V lookup: CDR1 SGHTA, CDR2 FQGNSA. This CDR3 has 15 residues. This CDR3 reads CASSSGTGDFGTQYF. The CDR3 bases are TGTGCCAGCAGCTCCGGGACAGGGGACTTCGGGACCCAGTACTTC.

The chain has TRBV9 and TRBJ1-1; D remains unclear. Germline CDR1 and CDR2: SGDLS and YYNGEE. The V end lost 0 bases, the J end lost 2 bases, and 11 bases lay between the germline ends. The CDR3 contains 15 residues. This chain's CDR3 is CASSVAGGFNTEAFF. The CDR3 DNA is TGTGCCAGCAGCGTAGCTGGAGGCTTCAACACTGAAGCTTTCTTT.

This rearrangement joins TRBV7-2 to TRBJ1-4; 10 nucleotides align to TRBD1. Germline lookup yields CDR1 SGHTA and CDR2 FQGNSA. The CDR3 sequence is 15 residues long. With 7 bases clipped from V and 6 bases from J, the junction kept 8 bases outside the gene matches. In nucleotides, the CDR3 is TGTGCCAGCACCCCTACCGGGACAGGGGATGAAAAACTGTTTTTT. Amino acid sequence: CASTPTGTGDEKLFF. Full variable domain (rest looked up from reference TRBV7-2 and TRBJ1-4): GAGVSQSPSNKVTEKGKDVELRCDPISGHTALYWYRQSLGQGLEFLIYFQGNSAPDKSGLPSDRFSAERTGGSVSTLTIQRTQQEDSAVYLCASTPTGTGDEKLFFGSGTQLSVL.

The chain recombines TRBV14 with TRBJ2-7; TRBD2 aligns across 9 bases. The CDR3 extends over 15 amino acids. The junction had 6 bases not matched to a gene; V was cut back by 4 bases and J by 2 bases. In germline, CDR1 is SGHDN, CDR2 FVKESK. The CDR3 loop reads CASSPGGGRAYEQYF. The CDR3 nucleotides are TGTGCCAGCAGCCCCGGGGGCGGGAGGGCCTACGAGCAGTACTTC.

This sequence joins TRBV19 and TRBJ2-6; 8 bases align to TRBD1. Germline V gene sequence: CDR1 LNHDA, CDR2 SQIVND (reference sequence). After removal of 6 bases from V and 4 bases from J, the junction contained 8 bases not matched to a gene. This CDR3 comprises 16 residues. The CDR3 nucleotides are TGTGCCAGTAGGGGGCAGGGGGCGTTAGGGGCCAACGTCCTGACTTTC. Translated, it gives CASRGQGALGANVLTF.

At least ten counts were recorded for this clone. The rearrangement links TRBV28 to TRBJ2-7; a possible D gene is TRBD1 (5 bases). CDR3 length: 14 amino acids. V lost 6 bases and J 0 bases, leaving 12 bases between the germline ends. Germline CDR1 is MDHEN and CDR2 is SYDVKM. CDR3 residues: CASSSIGHSYEQYF. In nucleotides, the CDR3 is TGTGCCAGCAGCTCGATCGGACACTCCTACGAGCAGTACTTC.

The rearrangement joins TRBV7-3 to TRBJ2-3, with D perhaps matching TRBD1 (6 bases). V dropped 4 bases and J dropped 0 bases, with 11 bases sitting between them. CDR3 length: 15 residues. CDR1 is SGHTA and CDR2 is FQGTGA in the germline V gene. CDR3 DNA sequence: TGTGCCAGCAGCTGGGGGCCTCGTAGCACAGATACGCAGTATTTT. This translates into CASSWGPRSTDTQYF. Full variable domain (missing parts from reference TRBV7-3 and TRBJ2-3): GAGVSQTPSNKVTEKGKYVELRCDPISGHTALYWYRQSLGQGPEFLIYFQGTGAADDSGLPNDRFFAVRPEGSVSTLKIQRTERGDSAVYLCASSWGPRSTDTQYFGPGTRLTVL.

In this sample, this clone turned up once. This chain links TRBV7-9 with TRBJ1-4; D is unresolved. The CDR3 has 14 residues. The germline V and J ends were trimmed by 7 bases and 0 bases, with 9 bases remaining between them. From germline, CDR1 is SEHNR and CDR2 FQNEAQ (reference sequence). The CDR3 DNA is TGTGCCAGCATGCCGGGTGCAACTAATGAAAAACTGTTTTTT. This codes for CASMPGATNEKLFF.

This chain links TRBV7-6 with TRBJ2-3; 9 positions match TRBD1. V dropped 5 bases and J dropped 5; count of bases not matched to a gene: 17. The CDR3 is made up of 18 amino acids. Germline V gene data show CDR1 as SGHVS and CDR2 as FNYEAQ. For the CDR3, the DNA is TGTGCCAGCAGCCGCAGCCTCCCGGGACAGGGTTTTGGAGATACGCAGTATTTT. Translating gives CASSRSLPGQGFGDTQYF.

The rearrangement joins TRBV5-8 to TRBJ2-5, with 11 bases matching TRBD1. Germline V CDR1 and CDR2: SGHTS, YDEGEE. Losses at the gene ends were 3 bases for V and 4 bases for J; bases not matched to a gene: 5. The CDR3 length is 15 residues. Here the CDR3 reads CASSSDRGLRETQYF. CDR3 nucleotide sequence: TGTGCCAGCAGCTCGGACAGGGGGCTGCGAGAGACCCAGTACTTC.

The rearrangement joins TRBV7-6 to TRBJ1-1, with 10 bases identical to TRBD1. The length of the CDR3 is 17 residues. Per germline, CDR1 SGHVS and CDR2 FNYEAQ. After removal of 0 bases from V and 4 bases from J, the junction contained 8 bases not matched to a gene. CDR3 sequence (DNA): TGTGCCAGCAGCTTAGCGGGGACAGGGGAAGGGGGCACTGAAGCTTTCTTT. It encodes CASSLAGTGEGGTEAFF.

The chain employs TRBV6-5 and TRBJ1-5; no reliable D call. Trimming removed 4 bases at V and 7 bases at J, with 14 bases between. The germline CDR1 and CDR2 sequences are MNHEY and SVGAGI. This CDR3 is 14 amino acids long. In DNA, the CDR3 is TGTGCCAGCAGTTTGACGAGGGAGCGGCAGCCCCAGCATTTT. It is translated as CASSLTRERQPQHF.

The chain links TRBV5-6 to TRBJ1-1; tentatively, D is TRBD1 (6 bases). V lost 3 bases and J 7 bases, leaving 16 bases between the germline ends. CDR3 length: 14 amino acids. Germline V lookup: CDR1 SGHDT, CDR2 YYEEEE. The CDR3 loop is CASSWGNRENEAFF. CDR3 DNA sequence: TGTGCCAGCAGCTGGGGGAACAGGGAGAATGAAGCTTTCTTT. The whole variable domain, filled in from reference TRBV5-6 and TRBJ1-1, reads DAGVTQSPTHLIKTRGQQVTLRCSPKSGHDTVSWYQQALGQGPQFIFQYYEEEERQRGNFPDRFSGHQFPNYSSELNVNALLLGDSALYLCASSWGNRENEAFFGQGTRLTVV.

V gene TRBV15 combines with J gene TRBJ1-1; D not certain. CDR3 length: 15 amino acids. Germline assignment: CDR1 LNHNV and CDR2 YYDKDF (reference sequence). V was cut by 3 bases and J by 0 bases, with 11 bases left in between. CDR3 sequence (DNA): TGTGCCACCAGCAGGTCTGCGGGGATGAACACTGAAGCTTTCTTT. Encoded protein: CATSRSAGMNTEAFF. Drawing the rest from reference TRBV15 and TRBJ1-1, the complete variable domain is DAMVIQNPRYQVTQFGKPVTLSCSQTLNHNVMYWYQQKSSQAPKLLFHYYDKDFNNEADTPDNFQSRRPNTSFCFLDIRSPGLGDTAMYLCATSRSAGMNTEAFFGQGTRLTVV.

V gene TRBV5-1 combines with J gene TRBJ2-5; 10 bases are shared with TRBD2. Losses at the gene ends were 4 bases for V and 0 bases for J; bases not matched to a gene: 3. The CDR3 has 15 amino acids. Per the germline V gene, CDR1 is SGHRS and CDR2 is YFSETQ. In DNA, the CDR3 is TGCGCCAGCAGCCCCCTAGCGGGGGACCAAGAGACCCAGTACTTC. Translated, it gives CASSPLAGDQETQYF.

This chain connects TRBV7-3 to TRBJ1-1; the D gene is possibly TRBD1 (6 bases). Germline CDR1 SGHTA, CDR2 FQGTGA. The germline V and J ends were trimmed by 2 bases and 4 bases, with 11 bases remaining between them. This CDR3 comprises 14 residues. CDR3 nucleotide sequence: TGTGCCAGCAGCTTATCAGGGGATGGCACTGAAGCTTTCTTT. Encoded protein: CASSLSGDGTEAFF.

The chain joins TRBV7-2 to TRBJ2-7; D is unclear. V lost 5 bases and J lost 4, with 9 bases in between. This CDR3 is built from 12 residues. Germline values: CDR1 SGHTA, CDR2 FQGNSA. CDR3: CASSLSKYEQYF. The CDR3 coding sequence is TGTGCCAGCAGCCTCTCTAAGTACGAGCAGTACTTC.

This sequence joins TRBV29-1 and TRBJ2-2, with 11 bases that match TRBD1. Germline V lookup: CDR1 SQVTM, CDR2 ANQGSEA. The V and J ends lost 7 bases and 5 bases, in that order; junction bases with no gene match: 9. This CDR3 spans 15 amino acids. The CDR3 DNA is TGCAGCGCGTTGAGGGGGACAGGGGGGACCGGGGAGCTGTTTTTT. Its protein product is CSALRGTGGTGELFF.

V and J are TRBV6-1 and TRBJ2-3; D gene uncertain. Germline V lookup: CDR1 MNHNS, CDR2 SASEGT. The CDR3 contains 14 residues. V was cut by 2 bases and J by 2 bases, with 8 bases left in between. In DNA form, the CDR3 reads TGTGCCAGCAGTGAAAACCCAGACACAGATACGCAGTATTTT. This codes for CASSENPDTDTQYF.

The chain is built from TRBV7-6 and TRBJ1-3; perhaps TRBD1 as D (5 bases). Germline loops: CDR1 SGHVS, CDR2 FNYEAQ. This CDR3 is 18 amino acids long. Trimming pared 4 bases from V and 0 bases from J, leaving 19 bases between. This chain's CDR3 is CASSSPSGGDASGNTIYF. The DNA for the CDR3 is TGTGCCAGCAGCTCACCCAGCGGGGGGGATGCCTCTGGAAACACCATATATTTT.

This clone was seen just once. The genes are TRBV11-2 and TRBJ2-3, with 9 bases aligning to TRBD2. With 0 bases clipped from V and 2 bases from J, the junction kept 3 bases outside the gene matches. This CDR3 has 16 residues. Per the germline V gene, CDR1 is SGHAT and CDR2 is FQNNGV. CDR3 residues: CASSLDSGGNTDTQYF. CDR3 DNA sequence: TGTGCCAGCAGCTTAGATAGCGGGGGTAACACAGATACGCAGTATTTT.

The chain links TRBV21-1 to TRBJ1-6. TRBV21-1 is a documented pseudogene. The CDR3 totals 17 residues. Written as DNA, the CDR3 is TGTGCCAGCAGCCCACAGCGGGGGGTCCCCTATAATTCACCCCTCCACTTT. Protein: CASSPQRGVPYNSPLHF.

The genes are TRBV13 and TRBJ2-1; TRBD1 aligns across 7 bases. The germline CDR1 and CDR2 sequences are PRHDT and FYEKMQ (reference sequence). This CDR3 is built from 15 residues. V was clipped by 0 bases and J by 4 bases; unmatched bases: 3. The CDR3 DNA follows: TGTGCCAGCAGCTTAGGGACAGGGACATACAATGAGCAGTTCTTC. This gives the protein CASSLGTGTYNEQFF.